The 31 T cell receptor beta chains given below trace back to one sample, sequenced in a study of T cell clonotyping in hematopoietic cell transplantation. The repertoire was sequenced with immunoSEQ multiplex PCR; TCRdb's copy has only in-frame clones and lacks some. This table holds over 9,500 clones, about 92% found once. Stated time point: recipient sample about 28 days before transplant, after cytoreduction. The specimen comprised peripheral blood mononuclear cells, sampled before stem cell transplant. These receptors all stem from a woman between 35 and 50 years old with acute myeloid leukemia. Some clones in this sample may be carry-over from other donors' samples.

The chain combines TRBV5-1 with TRBJ2-3; D uncertain. The CDR3 extends over 16 amino acids. Germline assignment: CDR1 SGHRS and CDR2 YFSETQ. The germline V and J ends were trimmed by 2 bases and 4 bases, with 17 bases remaining between them. CDR3 protein: CASSFSSGPRADTQYF. CDR3 in DNA: TGCGCCAGCAGCTTCAGCTCCGGCCCCCGCGCAGATACGCAGTATTTT. The entire variable domain, with the rest obtained from reference TRBV5-1 and TRBJ2-3, is as follows: KAGVTQTPRYLIKTRGQQVTLSCSPISGHRSVSWYQQTPGQGLQFLFEYFSETQRNKGNFPGRFSGRQFSNSRSEMNVSTLELGDSALYLCASSFSSGPRADTQYFGPGTRLTVL.

The rearrangement uses TRBV27 and TRBJ2-7; TRBD2 might be the D (5 bases). Looked up from germline, CDR1 is MNHEY and CDR2 is SMNVEV (reference sequence). This CDR3 contains 14 residues. V was trimmed by 2 bases and J by 3 bases, leaving 11 bases between them. Here the CDR3 reads CASSLRSSFYEQYF. For the CDR3, the DNA is TGTGCCAGCAGTTTAAGGTCTAGCTTCTACGAGCAGTACTTC.

This clone was seen once. The CDR3 DNA sequence: TGTGCCAGCAGCTCGACAGGGGGTGGCAATGAGCAGTTCTTC. Translating gives CASSSTGGGNEQFF. The gene calls are TRBV5-6 and TRBJ2-1; TRBD1 matches 9 bases. Germline assignment: CDR1 SGHDT and CDR2 YYEEEE. The CDR3 runs 14 residues. The trim removed 3 bases at V and 6 bases at J, leaving 4 bases unmatched.

This chain uses TRBV15 with TRBJ1-2; D remains unclear. Trimming took off 3 bases at V and 14 bases at J, with 16 bases between the two ends. The CDR3 has 12 residues. Germline lookup yields CDR1 LNHNV and CDR2 YYDKDF (reference sequence). The CDR3 sequence: CATSSERLRRTF. For the CDR3, the DNA is TGTGCCACCAGCAGCGAACGCCTCCGGAGGACCTTC.

This clone was counted once. The chain carries TRBV30 and TRBJ2-7; a weak D match, TRBD2 (6 bases). Germline loops: CDR1 GTSNPN, CDR2 SVGIG (reference sequence). V lost 2 bases and J 3 bases, leaving 14 bases between the germline ends. The CDR3 is made up of 14 amino acids. The CDR3 nucleotides read TGTGCCTGGAGTCGTGGAGGGCCAGGCTACGAGCAGTACTTC. This translates into CAWSRGGPGYEQYF. Full variable domain (rest looked up from reference TRBV30 and TRBJ2-7): SQTIHQWPATLVQPVGSPLSLECTVEGTSNPNLYWYRQAAGRGLQLLFYSVGIGQISSEVPQNLSASRPQDRQFILSSKKLLLSDSGFYLCAWSRGGPGYEQYFGPGTRLTVT.

The V call is TRBV19, the J call TRBJ1-1; no firm D call. Between the trimmed V and J ends, which lost 0 bases and 10 bases, there was a span of 15 bases. CDR3 length: 14 residues. Germline loops: CDR1 LNHDA, CDR2 SQIVND (reference sequence). The CDR3 is CASSIDRSTPGAFF. The DNA for the CDR3 is TGTGCCAGTAGTATAGATCGGTCCACCCCCGGAGCTTTCTTT.

In this sample, this clone turned up once. The rearrangement links TRBV7-8 to TRBJ2-2, with D hard to call. The CDR3 runs to 17 residues. Trimming left V 2 bases short and J 6 bases short, with 19 bases between. Germline assignment: CDR1 SGHVS and CDR2 FQNEAQ. The CDR3 loop is CASSLRTAGLKPGELFF. The CDR3 nucleotides are TGTGCCAGCAGCTTACGGACGGCCGGGCTGAAACCCGGGGAGCTGTTTTTT.

This chain links TRBV7-2 with TRBJ2-3; 7 nucleotides agree with TRBD2. The V and J ends lost 1 base and 2 bases, in that order; junction bases with no gene match: 3. Germline assignment: CDR1 SGHTA and CDR2 FQGNSA. The CDR3 has 15 amino acids. The CDR3 here is CASSLGGSPTDTQYF. CDR3 DNA: TGTGCCAGCAGCTTAGGCGGGAGCCCCACAGATACGCAGTATTTT.

The chain employs TRBV25-1 and TRBJ1-2, with 11 positions matching TRBD1. CDR3 length: 14 residues. Germline-derived CDR1 and CDR2 are MGHDK and SYGVNS. V lost 8 bases to trimming and J lost 8 bases; unmatched junction nucleotides: 10. Written as DNA, the CDR3 is TGTGCCAGCGAAAACCGGGACAGGGGGACCGGCTACACCTTC. This sequence encodes CASENRDRGTGYTF.

This clone appeared once. V and J are TRBV29-1 and TRBJ1-1, with 7 bases fitting TRBD1. The CDR3 contains 14 residues. The germline gives CDR1 SQVTM, CDR2 ANQGSEA. The V gene end was trimmed by 4 bases and the J gene end by 2 bases; junction bases not matched to a gene: 7. The chain's CDR3 is CSVVAGGSNTEAFF. For the CDR3, the DNA is TGCAGCGTTGTGGCAGGGGGGAGTAACACTGAAGCTTTCTTT.

J is TRBJ1-1 and V is TRBV30; unclear D gene. This CDR3 spans 12 amino acids. Trimming removed 4 bases at V and 3 bases at J, with 9 bases between. Germline values: CDR1 GTSNPN, CDR2 SVGIG (reference sequence). CDR3 in DNA: TGTGCCTGGATCAGGTCCTACACTGAAGCTTTCTTT. This codes for CAWIRSYTEAFF. Drawing the rest from reference TRBV30 and TRBJ1-1, the complete variable domain is SQTIHQWPATLVQPVGSPLSLECTVEGTSNPNLYWYRQAAGRGLQLLFYSVGIGQISSEVPQNLSASRPQDRQFILSSKKLLLSDSGFYLCAWIRSYTEAFFGQGTRLTVV.

This clone has just one count. CDR3 loop: CASSRLADTGELFF. The CDR3 DNA reads TGTGCCAGCAGCCGTCTAGCGGACACCGGGGAGCTGTTTTTT. The chain uses TRBV7-8 and TRBJ2-2; 7 positions match TRBD2. With 5 bases clipped from V and 3 bases from J, the junction kept 3 bases outside the gene matches. The CDR3 spans 14 residues. Per the germline V gene, CDR1 is SGHVS and CDR2 is FQNEAQ.

Concerning this clone: Other DNA sequences in this specimen translate into the identical CDR3. The genes are TRBV7-9 and TRBJ1-1; D is uncertain. Trimming shortened V by 2 bases and J by 1 base, and 8 bases separated the two germline ends. The CDR3 totals 14 residues. Germline V gives CDR1 SEHNR, CDR2 FQNEAQ (reference sequence). The CDR3 DNA reads as TGTGCCAGCAGCTTAAGGCGGACGAACACTGAAGCTTTCTTT. Its translation is CASSLRRTNTEAFF. The full variable domain, with the rest looked up from reference TRBV7-9 and TRBJ1-1, is DTGVSQNPRHKITKRGQNVTFRCDPISEHNRLYWYRQTLGQGPEFLTYFQNEAQLEKSRLLSDRFSAERPKGSFSTLEIQRTEQGDSAMYLCASSLRRTNTEAFFGQGTRLTVV.

The chain combines TRBV27 with TRBJ2-6, with unresolved D. V was clipped by 7 bases and J by 2 bases, with 9 bases between them. CDR1 MNHEY and CDR2 SMNVEV come from the germline V gene (reference sequence). This CDR3 has 14 residues. The CDR3 here is CASTLRAGANVLTF. The CDR3 DNA sequence: TGTGCCAGCACGCTGCGCGCTGGGGCCAACGTCCTGACTTTC.

This chain joins TRBV30 and TRBJ2-1; 12 positions agree with TRBD2. This CDR3 comprises 14 residues. V lost 5 bases and J lost 6; bases outside the gene matches: 5. CDR1 is GTSNPN and CDR2 is SVGIG in the germline V gene (reference sequence). As DNA, the CDR3 is TGTGCCTGGGAGACTAGCGGGAGAATCAATGAGCAGTTCTTC. Its protein product is CAWETSGRINEQFF.

This clone has a single count. V and J are TRBV5-1 and TRBJ2-1; D possibly uses TRBD1 or TRBD2 (5 bases each). This CDR3 is built from 16 residues. V was shortened by 2 bases and J by 0 bases, with 12 bases between the two germline ends. Germline lookup yields CDR1 SGHRS and CDR2 YFSETQ. The chain's CDR3 is CASSLVGPSSYNEQFF. As DNA, the CDR3 is TGCGCCAGCAGCTTAGTGGGACCTAGCTCCTACAATGAGCAGTTCTTC.

The V and J genes are TRBV5-1 and TRBJ2-7; tentatively, D is TRBD2 (6 bases). Germline assignment: CDR1 SGHRS and CDR2 YFSETQ. This CDR3 is 15 amino acids long. Trimming left V 0 bases short and J 4 bases short, with 14 bases between. This CDR3 reads CASSLGWDFGYEQYF. The CDR3 DNA sequence: TGCGCCAGCAGCTTGGGGTGGGACTTCGGGTACGAGCAGTACTTC.

This clone is a singleton in its sample. This chain links TRBV4-1 with TRBJ1-1; TRBD1 matches 8 bases. Germline assignment: CDR1 MGHRA and CDR2 YSYEKL. This CDR3 region has 15 residues. V trimming: 7 bases; J trimming: 1 base; junction bases outside the gene matches: 8. This CDR3 reads CASKAPDRGNTEAFF. In DNA, the CDR3 is TGCGCCAGCAAAGCACCCGACAGGGGGAACACTGAAGCTTTCTTT.

This clone was found once. The chain has TRBV19 and TRBJ1-6; no clear D gene. Germline CDR1 is LNHDA and CDR2 is SQIVND (reference sequence). The CDR3 has 13 residues. Trimming took 6 bases from V and 7 from J, leaving 10 bases between them. CDR3 coding DNA: TGTGCCAGTAGCGGGGTGGGAAATTCACCCCTCCACTTT. Encoded protein: CASSGVGNSPLHF.

This chain uses TRBV14 with TRBJ1-4, with a tentative D call TRBD1 (5 bases). V was trimmed by 4 bases and J by 2 bases, leaving 17 bases between them. Germline lookup yields CDR1 SGHDN and CDR2 FVKESK. CDR3 length: 17 residues. For the CDR3, the DNA is TGTGCCAGCAGCCCCCGAGGAGGGGCATTCACTAATGAAAAACTGTTTTTT. Encoded protein: CASSPRGGAFTNEKLFF.

The chain recombines TRBV27 with TRBJ2-7; 8 nucleotides match TRBD1. Trimming cost V 5 bases and J 0 bases; bases outside gene matches: 3. The CDR3 covers 14 residues. Germline CDR1 reads MNHEY; CDR2 reads SMNVEV (reference sequence). The CDR3 spells CASSHGQGSYEQYF. CDR3 DNA sequence: TGTGCCAGCAGTCACGGACAGGGCTCCTACGAGCAGTACTTC.

This sequence joins TRBV13 and TRBJ2-1; 8 bases agree with TRBD2. V lost 4 bases and J lost 9; bases outside the gene matches: 14. Germline loops: CDR1 PRHDT, CDR2 FYEKMQ (reference sequence). The CDR3 length is 16 residues. CDR3 bases: TGTGCCAGCAGCTCAAAGCGGGAGCGGGTAATCGGTGAGCAGTTCTTC. Its translation: CASSSKRERVIGEQFF.

The chain has TRBV19 and TRBJ1-1, with TRBD1 as a possible D gene (5 bases). Trimming shortened V by 1 base and J by 6 bases, and 9 bases separated the two germline ends. Germline V lookup: CDR1 LNHDA, CDR2 SQIVND (reference sequence). The CDR3 consists of 13 residues. Written as DNA, the CDR3 is TGTGCCAGTAGTATAGCCCGGGGCCCTGAAGCTTTCTTT. This sequence encodes CASSIARGPEAFF.

Only a few counts were recorded for this clone. The chain carries TRBV5-4 and TRBJ2-3, with TRBD2 as a possible D gene (5 bases). The CDR3 is 14 residues long. The germline V and J ends were trimmed by 5 bases and 0 bases, with 10 bases remaining between them. CDR1 and CDR2 from the germline V gene are SGHNT and YYREEE (reference sequence). This chain's CDR3 is CASRTGTSTDTQYF. The CDR3 DNA reads as TGTGCCAGCAGAACGGGAACCAGCACAGATACGCAGTATTTT. The variable domain in full, with the rest retrieved from reference TRBV5-4 and TRBJ2-3, is ETGVTQSPTHLIKTRGQQVTLRCSSQSGHNTVSWYQQALGQGPQFIFQYYREEENGRGNFPPRFSGLQFPNYSSELNVNALELDDSALYLCASRTGTSTDTQYFGPGTRLTVL.

The chain employs TRBV5-1 and TRBJ1-4; no reliable D call. V lost 5 bases and J 0 bases, leaving 20 bases between the germline ends. The CDR3 is 18 residues long. Germline V gives CDR1 SGHRS, CDR2 YFSETQ. The CDR3 DNA sequence: TGCGCCAGCAGTTCCGCCCCTGGAGGATTTGCAACTAATGAAAAACTGTTTTTT. This encodes CASSSAPGGFATNEKLFF.

The chain couples TRBV7-9 to TRBJ1-4; D is ambiguous. The ends were cut back, 5 bases at V and 5 bases at J, with 12 bases in the middle. The CDR3 length is 14 residues. The germline gives CDR1 SEHNR, CDR2 FQNEAQ (reference sequence). For the CDR3, the DNA is TGTGCCAGCAGCACCGCTTACCTAAATGAAAAACTGTTTTTT. Its translation is CASSTAYLNEKLFF. Filled out from reference TRBV7-9 and TRBJ1-4, the complete variable domain reads DTGVSQNPRHKITKRGQNVTFRCDPISEHNRLYWYRQTLGQGPEFLTYFQNEAQLEKSRLLSDRFSAERPKGSFSTLEIQRTEQGDSAMYLCASSTAYLNEKLFFGSGTQLSVL.

The rearrangement joins TRBV7-9 to TRBJ1-6; perhaps TRBD1 as D (5 bases). Germline-derived CDR1 and CDR2 are SEHNR and FQNEAQ (reference sequence). The V end was cut by 2 bases, the J end by 10 bases, with 21 bases between. The CDR3 loop spans 17 amino acids. The CDR3 coding sequence is TGTGCCAGCAGCTTACACGATCGGCAGGGAGTAAGATCACCCCTCCACTTT. Its translation is CASSLHDRQGVRSPLHF. The full variable domain, rest sourced from reference TRBV7-9 and TRBJ1-6, is DTGVSQNPRHKITKRGQNVTFRCDPISEHNRLYWYRQTLGQGPEFLTYFQNEAQLEKSRLLSDRFSAERPKGSFSTLEIQRTEQGDSAMYLCASSLHDRQGVRSPLHFGNGTRLTVT.

This clone came up once. V usage is TRBV10-3 and J usage is TRBJ1-1, with 9 positions matching TRBD1. There are 17 residues in the CDR3. Looked up from germline, CDR1 is ENHRY and CDR2 is SYGVKD. V was pared by 8 bases and J by 0 bases, with 13 bases of the junction left unmatched. The chain's CDR3 is CAIRTTAGQGMNTEAFF. CDR3 bases: TGTGCCATCCGTACCACGGCGGGACAGGGTATGAACACTGAAGCTTTCTTT.

V usage is TRBV7-2 and J usage is TRBJ2-5, with a weak D call TRBD1 (5 bases). The germline CDR1 and CDR2 sequences are SGHTA and FQGNSA. The CDR3 contains 14 residues. V gave up 4 bases and J gave up 5 bases, with 14 bases separating them. Here the CDR3 reads CASSSQPGKETQYF. The CDR3 nucleotides read TGTGCCAGCAGCTCGCAACCAGGGAAGGAGACCCAGTACTTC.

This clone was seen only a few times. J is TRBJ1-2 and V is TRBV7-8, with D perhaps TRBD1 (5 bases). Trimming removed 5 bases at V and 4 bases at J, with 11 bases between. This CDR3 region has 13 residues. Germline CDR1 is SGHVS and CDR2 is FQNEAQ. CDR3 region: CASSVIRVYGYTF. The DNA for the CDR3 is TGTGCCAGCAGCGTCATCAGGGTCTATGGCTACACCTTC.

In this sample, this clone turned up once. The chain links TRBV27 to TRBJ1-1; possibly TRBD1 for D (6 bases). Germline loops: CDR1 MNHEY, CDR2 SMNVEV (reference sequence). Trimming left V 6 bases short and J 6 bases short, with 20 bases between. This CDR3 spans 15 amino acids. CDR3 DNA sequence: TGTGCCAGCAGCAATTCGGACAGAGGGGACGCTGAAGCTTTCTTT. As protein: CASSNSDRGDAEAFF.